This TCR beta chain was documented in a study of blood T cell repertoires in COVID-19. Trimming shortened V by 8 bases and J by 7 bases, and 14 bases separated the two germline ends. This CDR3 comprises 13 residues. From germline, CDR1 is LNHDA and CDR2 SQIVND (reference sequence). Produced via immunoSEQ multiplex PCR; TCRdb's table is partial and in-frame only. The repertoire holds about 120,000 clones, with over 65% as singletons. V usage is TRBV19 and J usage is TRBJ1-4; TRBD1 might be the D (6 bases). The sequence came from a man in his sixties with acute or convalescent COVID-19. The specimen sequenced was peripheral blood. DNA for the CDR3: TGTGCCAGTTCACAGGGCGAGGGTGAAAAACTGTTTTTT. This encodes CASSQGEGEKLFF.